The rows below give T cell receptor beta chains drawn from one sample of a study of cytomegalovirus exposure and HLA in healthy donors. Measured with immunoSEQ multiplex PCR; TCRdb has only the in-frame clones, and not every one. This table has around 110,000 clones, around two thirds appearing once. The material sequenced was PBMCs. These receptors were obtained from a woman between 40 and 55 years old in good health and CMV-seropositive. CDR3s include the opening cysteine and the closing phenylalanine or tryptophan. The order of the fields is CDR3 protein, CDR3 DNA, D gene, J gene, clone size, V gene. A D gene is named only where the DNA matches it firmly. For some rows the clone size is stated as once, few or many, or as a class when expanded; others skip it.

CDR3aa: CASSPTGNSPLHF
CDR3nt: TGTGCCAGCAGCCCGACAGGTAATTCACCCCTCCACTTT
d_gene: .
j_gene: TRBJ1-6
abundance: .
v_gene: TRBV27

CDR3aa: CATSRPFRDRNEKLFF
CDR3nt: TGTGCCACCAGCAGACCTTTTAGGGACAGGAATGAAAAACTGTTTTTT
d_gene: TRBD1
j_gene: TRBJ1-4
abundance: few
v_gene: TRBV15

CDR3aa: CASSPQSNQPQHF
CDR3nt: TGTGCCAGCTCACCTCAAAGCAATCAGCCCCAGCATTTT
d_gene: .
j_gene: TRBJ1-5
abundance: .
v_gene: TRBV18

CDR3aa: CASSKDRVSNYGYTF
CDR3nt: TGTGCCAGCAGTAAGGACAGGGTATCTAACTATGGCTACACCTTC
d_gene: TRBD1
j_gene: TRBJ1-2
abundance: once
v_gene: TRBV2

CDR3aa: CASSRTSGHNEQFF
CDR3nt: TGTGCCAGCAGTCGGACTAGCGGGCACAATGAGCAGTTCTTC
d_gene: TRBD2
j_gene: TRBJ2-1
abundance: .
v_gene: TRBV27

CDR3aa: CASSGGTVVEKLFF
CDR3nt: TGTGCCAGCTCAGGGGGGACAGTCGTTGAAAAACTGTTTTTT
d_gene: TRBD1
j_gene: TRBJ1-4
abundance: .
v_gene: TRBV18

CDR3aa: CASSIWDRPDYGYPF
CDR3nt: TGTGCCAGTAGTATATGGGACAGGCCCGACTATGGCTACCCCTTC
d_gene: TRBD1
j_gene: TRBJ1-2
abundance: .
v_gene: TRBV19

CDR3aa: CASSRERNYYEQYF
CDR3nt: TGTGCCAGCAGTCGCGAGCGAAACTACTACGAGCAGTACTTC
d_gene: .
j_gene: TRBJ2-7
abundance: few
v_gene: TRBV28

CDR3aa: CASGFGREQFF
CDR3nt: TGTGCCAGCGGATTTGGGCGTGAGCAGTTCTTC
d_gene: .
j_gene: TRBJ2-1
abundance: .
v_gene: TRBV14

CDR3aa: CAIGDTGGQETQYF
CDR3nt: TGTGCCATCGGGGATACAGGGGGCCAAGAGACCCAGTACTTC
d_gene: TRBD1
j_gene: TRBJ2-5
abundance: .
v_gene: TRBV10-3

CDR3aa: CASSLGGTSEQYF
CDR3nt: TGCGCCAGCAGCTTGGGAGGAACCTCCGAGCAGTACTTC
d_gene: .
j_gene: TRBJ2-7
abundance: .
v_gene: TRBV5-1

CDR3aa: CASSYSGDRLYEQYF
CDR3nt: TGTGCCAGCAGTTACTCGGGGGACAGGCTCTACGAGCAGTACTTC
d_gene: TRBD1
j_gene: TRBJ2-7
abundance: .
v_gene: TRBV6-5

CDR3aa: CATSRGAGSTDTQYF
CDR3nt: TGTGCCACCAGCAGAGGGGCAGGGAGCACAGATACGCAGTATTTT
d_gene: .
j_gene: TRBJ2-3
abundance: .
v_gene: TRBV15

CDR3aa: CASSPGQLSGNTIYF
CDR3nt: TGTGCCAGCAGCCCCGGACAGCTCTCTGGAAACACCATATATTTT
d_gene: .
j_gene: TRBJ1-3
abundance: few
v_gene: TRBV14

CDR3aa: CASSSAGGYGYTF
CDR3nt: TGTGCCAGCAGCAGCGCGGGAGGCTATGGCTACACCTTC
d_gene: .
j_gene: TRBJ1-2
abundance: .
v_gene: TRBV9

CDR3aa: CASSEWTGWHF
CDR3nt: TGTGCCAGCAGTGAATGGACAGGTTGGCATTTT
d_gene: TRBD1
j_gene: TRBJ1-5
abundance: once
v_gene: TRBV6-5

CDR3aa: CSARRYNEQFF
CDR3nt: TGCAGTGCTAGACGCTACAATGAGCAGTTCTTC
d_gene: .
j_gene: TRBJ2-1
abundance: few
v_gene: TRBV20-1

CDR3aa: CASSGLSTRSGEQFF
CDR3nt: TGTGCCAGCAGCGGTCTCTCGACTAGATCCGGTGAGCAGTTCTTC
d_gene: .
j_gene: TRBJ2-1
abundance: few
v_gene: TRBV9

CDR3aa: CASSSGGLPNEQFF
CDR3nt: TGTGCCAGCAGTTCGGGAGGTTTGCCGAATGAGCAGTTCTTC
d_gene: TRBD2
j_gene: TRBJ2-1
abundance: few
v_gene: TRBV6-5

CDR3aa: CASSGGGDYGYTF
CDR3nt: TGTGCCAGCAGCGGCGGCGGGGACTATGGCTACACCTTC
d_gene: .
j_gene: TRBJ1-2
abundance: .
v_gene: TRBV4-2

CDR3aa: CSVGGGGHEQYF
CDR3nt: TGCAGCGTTGGGGGGGGAGGGCACGAGCAGTACTTC
d_gene: TRBD2
j_gene: TRBJ2-7
abundance: .
v_gene: TRBV29-1

CDR3aa: CASSLTGAGNTIYF
CDR3nt: TGTGCCAGCAGCTTGACGGGGGCTGGAAACACCATATATTTT
d_gene: .
j_gene: TRBJ1-3
abundance: once
v_gene: TRBV7-6

CDR3aa: CASSPRERPNYGYTF
CDR3nt: TGTGCCAGCAGTCCGCGAGAACGCCCGAACTATGGCTACACCTTC
d_gene: .
j_gene: TRBJ1-2
abundance: once
v_gene: TRBV6-5

CDR3aa: CASSSSSHLGTDTQYF
CDR3nt: TGCGCCAGCAGCTCCTCATCTCACCTAGGCACAGATACGCAGTATTTT
d_gene: .
j_gene: TRBJ2-3
abundance: .
v_gene: TRBV5-1

CDR3aa: CASMQAPGNTIYF
CDR3nt: TGTGCCAGTATGCAGGCTCCTGGAAACACCATATATTTT
d_gene: .
j_gene: TRBJ1-3
abundance: .
v_gene: TRBV19

CDR3aa: CASSESPGHSSGANVLTF
CDR3nt: TGCGCCAGCAGTGAGTCGCCAGGCCACAGCTCTGGGGCCAACGTCCTGACTTTC
d_gene: .
j_gene: TRBJ2-6
abundance: .
v_gene: TRBV10-2

CDR3aa: CSVAGQLYEQYF
CDR3nt: TGCAGCGTTGCGGGACAACTCTACGAGCAGTACTTC
d_gene: .
j_gene: TRBJ2-7
abundance: few
v_gene: TRBV29-1

CDR3aa: CASSSSVGNTIYF
CDR3nt: TGTGCCAGCAGTTCCAGTGTTGGAAACACCATATATTTT
d_gene: .
j_gene: TRBJ1-3
abundance: .
v_gene: TRBV27

CDR3aa: CASSMPLLDQPQHF
CDR3nt: TGTGCCAGTAGTATGCCATTACTGGATCAGCCCCAGCATTTT
d_gene: .
j_gene: TRBJ1-5
abundance: .
v_gene: TRBV19

CDR3aa: CASSWREGDEQYF
CDR3nt: TGCGCCAGCAGCTGGCGGGAGGGGGACGAGCAGTACTTC
d_gene: TRBD2
j_gene: TRBJ2-7
abundance: .
v_gene: TRBV5-1

CDR3aa: CASSGDSSYEQYF
CDR3nt: TGTGCCAGCAGCGGGGACAGCTCCTACGAGCAGTACTTC
d_gene: TRBD1
j_gene: TRBJ2-7
abundance: few
v_gene: TRBV6-1

CDR3aa: CASSPTGAGISNQPQHF
CDR3nt: TGTGCCAGCTCACCGACAGGGGCAGGGATAAGCAATCAGCCCCAGCATTTT
d_gene: TRBD1
j_gene: TRBJ1-5
abundance: .
v_gene: TRBV18

CDR3aa: CASSLEGHGYTF
CDR3nt: TGTGCCAGCAGCTTAGAGGGGCATGGCTACACCTTC
d_gene: .
j_gene: TRBJ1-2
abundance: few
v_gene: TRBV7-6

CDR3aa: CASSQDYSYEQYF
CDR3nt: TGCGCCAGCAGCCAAGATTACAGTTACGAGCAGTACTTC
d_gene: .
j_gene: TRBJ2-7
abundance: .
v_gene: TRBV4-1

CDR3aa: CASSLSQGSNGYTF
CDR3nt: TGCGCCAGCAGCTTGTCTCAGGGGAGTAATGGCTACACCTTC
d_gene: .
j_gene: TRBJ1-2
abundance: .
v_gene: TRBV5-1

CDR3aa: CASSESIAPRGNYGYTF
CDR3nt: TGCGCCAGCAGTGAGTCGATTGCCCCACGGGGTAACTATGGCTACACCTTC
d_gene: .
j_gene: TRBJ1-2
abundance: .
v_gene: TRBV10-1

CDR3aa: CASSPTDGSGSLKTQYF
CDR3nt: TGTGCCAGCAGCCCTACCGATGGTAGCGGGAGTTTAAAGACCCAGTACTTC
d_gene: TRBD2
j_gene: TRBJ2-5
abundance: .
v_gene: TRBV28

CDR3aa: CASTNRGRSSYEQYF
CDR3nt: TGTGCCAGCACCAACAGGGGGCGAAGCTCCTACGAGCAGTACTTC
d_gene: TRBD1
j_gene: TRBJ2-7
abundance: .
v_gene: TRBV6-6

CDR3aa: CASSSPQETQYF
CDR3nt: TGCGCCAGCAGCTCTCCCCAAGAGACCCAGTACTTC
d_gene: .
j_gene: TRBJ2-5
abundance: .
v_gene: TRBV5-1

CDR3aa: CASSLGSEDTQYF
CDR3nt: TGTGCCAGCAGTTTAGGGAGTGAGGATACGCAGTATTTT
d_gene: .
j_gene: TRBJ2-3
abundance: few
v_gene: TRBV11-3

CDR3aa: CAIRAGASSYEQYF
CDR3nt: TGTGCCATCAGGGCAGGGGCCAGCTCCTACGAGCAGTACTTC
d_gene: .
j_gene: TRBJ2-7
abundance: .
v_gene: TRBV10-3

CDR3aa: CASSSGQALGYEQYF
CDR3nt: TGTGCCAGCAGCTCGGGACAGGCTTTAGGATACGAGCAGTACTTC
d_gene: TRBD1
j_gene: TRBJ2-7
abundance: few
v_gene: TRBV7-8

CDR3aa: CASGSEGFPEGTEAFF
CDR3nt: TGTGCTAGTGGTTCAGAGGGCTTCCCCGAGGGCACTGAAGCTTTCTTT
d_gene: .
j_gene: TRBJ1-1
abundance: .
v_gene: TRBV12-5

CDR3aa: CASSQDKRGLSTDTQYF
CDR3nt: TGCGCCAGCAGCCAAGATAAGCGGGGGCTTAGCACAGATACGCAGTATTTT
d_gene: TRBD2
j_gene: TRBJ2-3
abundance: .
v_gene: TRBV5-1

CDR3aa: CASSEAATNTGELFF
CDR3nt: TGTGCCAGCAGTGAGGCCGCCACGAACACCGGGGAGCTGTTTTTT
d_gene: .
j_gene: TRBJ2-2
abundance: few
v_gene: TRBV6-1

CDR3aa: CASSPGQGALGSNQPQHF
CDR3nt: TGCGCCAGCAGCCCCGGACAGGGGGCGCTGGGAAGCAATCAGCCCCAGCATTTT
d_gene: TRBD1
j_gene: TRBJ1-5
abundance: few
v_gene: TRBV5-1

CDR3aa: CASSLQGSGNTIYF
CDR3nt: TGTGCCAGCAGTTTACAGGGTTCTGGAAACACCATATATTTT
d_gene: .
j_gene: TRBJ1-3
abundance: .
v_gene: TRBV28

CDR3aa: CAISERQGHGYTF
CDR3nt: TGTGCCATCAGTGAGCGACAGGGTCATGGCTACACCTTC
d_gene: TRBD1
j_gene: TRBJ1-2
abundance: .
v_gene: TRBV10-3

CDR3aa: CASSLARLAGVVDEQYF
CDR3nt: TGTGCCAGCAGCTTGGCCCGACTAGCGGGAGTGGTCGACGAGCAGTACTTC
d_gene: TRBD2
j_gene: TRBJ2-7
abundance: .
v_gene: TRBV5-6

CDR3aa: CASSRGSYYEQYF
CDR3nt: TGTGCCAGCAGCCGCGGATCTTACTACGAGCAGTACTTC
d_gene: .
j_gene: TRBJ2-7
abundance: .
v_gene: TRBV6-5

CDR3aa: CASSRITGADNSPLHF
CDR3nt: TGTGCCAGCAGCCGAATCACAGGGGCCGATAATTCACCCCTCCACTTT
d_gene: TRBD1
j_gene: TRBJ1-6
abundance: .
v_gene: TRBV11-2